The text below deals with one TCR beta chain. With 60 Vbeta and 13 Jbeta primers, the PCR was carried out. Clones were read by immunoSEQ multiplex PCR, and TCRdb kept only the in-frame ones, dropping some. The table has approximately 140,000 clones, 75% to 80% seen once. Losses at the gene ends were 5 bases for V and 5 bases for J; bases not matched to a gene: 5. The CDR3 has 14 amino acids. From germline, CDR1 is MGHDK and CDR2 SYGVNS. This record belongs to a study of cytomegalovirus exposure and HLA in healthy donors. The receptor's source is a woman in her fifties or sixties in good health and CMV-seronegative. The rearrangement joins TRBV25-1 to TRBJ1-1, with TRBD1 matching 10 bases. The source material was PBMCs. The CDR3 is CASSNRDRGTEAFF. The CDR3 DNA is TGTGCCAGCAGTAACCGGGACAGGGGAACTGAAGCTTTCTTT.